This TCR beta chain came from a study of T cell repertoires in cytomegalovirus infection. As for the study in general: Recently identified HLA-C-restricted CMV epitopes were among the peptides used. Findings and limits, study-wide: People with CMV and the relevant HLA were identified by cumulative public TCR beta family frequency. In two of eight donors, the top clonotype was HLA-C-restricted CMV-specific.

This clonotype was seen many times. What it recognizes is unknown. TCRdb reanalysed the reads using MiXCR and keeps one entry per CDR3 protein. The sample lists 570,000 or so distinct CDR3 sequences; over 35% were seen once. Sequencing used cultured PBMCs, obtained from culture after CMV antigen stimulation. The TCR originated in a human donor in good health (CMV status not recorded). Some clones in this sample may be carry-over from other donors' samples.

The CDR3 region has the DNA TGTGCCAGCAGTGAAAGGGGGTCACGAACAGATACGCAGTATTTT. Translating it yields CASSERGSRTDTQYF. The chain uses TRBV6-1 and TRBJ2-3; TRBD1 is a possible D gene (6 bases). Per the germline V gene, CDR1 is MNHNS and CDR2 is SASEGT. V lost 2 bases to trimming and J lost 3 bases, with 12 bases between them. This CDR3 contains 15 residues.